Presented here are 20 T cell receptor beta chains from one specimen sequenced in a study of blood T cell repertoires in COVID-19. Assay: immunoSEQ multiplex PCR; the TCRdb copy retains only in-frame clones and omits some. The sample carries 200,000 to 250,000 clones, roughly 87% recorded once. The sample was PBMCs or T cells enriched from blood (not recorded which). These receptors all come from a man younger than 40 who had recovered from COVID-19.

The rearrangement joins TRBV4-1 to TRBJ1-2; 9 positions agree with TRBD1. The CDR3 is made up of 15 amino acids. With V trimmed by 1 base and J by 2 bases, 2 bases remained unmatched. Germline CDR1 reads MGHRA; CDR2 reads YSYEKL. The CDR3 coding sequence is TGCGCCAGCAGCCAAGGGGGACAGGGAAACTATGGCTACACCTTC. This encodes CASSQGGQGNYGYTF.

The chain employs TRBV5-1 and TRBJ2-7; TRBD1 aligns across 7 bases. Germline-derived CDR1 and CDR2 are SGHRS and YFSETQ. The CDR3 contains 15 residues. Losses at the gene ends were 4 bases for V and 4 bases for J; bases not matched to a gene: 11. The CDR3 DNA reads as TGCGCCAGCAGCCCCTTGACCGGGACAGAGTACGAGCAGTACTTC. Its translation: CASSPLTGTEYEQYF. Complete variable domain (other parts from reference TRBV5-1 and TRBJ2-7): KAGVTQTPRYLIKTRGQQVTLSCSPISGHRSVSWYQQTPGQGLQFLFEYFSETQRNKGNFPGRFSGRQFSNSRSEMNVSTLELGDSALYLCASSPLTGTEYEQYFGPGTRLTVT.

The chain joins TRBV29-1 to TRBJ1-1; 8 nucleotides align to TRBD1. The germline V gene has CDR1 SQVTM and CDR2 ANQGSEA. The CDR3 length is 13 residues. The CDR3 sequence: CSLQGGTSSEAFF. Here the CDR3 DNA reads TGCAGTCTACAGGGGGGGACTAGCTCTGAAGCTTTCTTT.

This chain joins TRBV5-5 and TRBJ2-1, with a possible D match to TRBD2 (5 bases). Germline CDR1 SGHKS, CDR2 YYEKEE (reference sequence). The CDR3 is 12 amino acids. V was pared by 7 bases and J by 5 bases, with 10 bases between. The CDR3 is CASAVGDNEQFF. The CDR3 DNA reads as TGTGCCAGCGCTGTCGGGGACAATGAGCAGTTCTTC.

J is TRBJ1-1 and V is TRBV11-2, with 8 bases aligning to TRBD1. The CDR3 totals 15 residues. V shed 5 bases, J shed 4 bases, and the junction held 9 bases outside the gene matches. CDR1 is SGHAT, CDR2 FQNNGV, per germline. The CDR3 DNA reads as TGTGCCAGCAGCGTCACCCAGGGGGCCGGCACTGAAGCTTTCTTT. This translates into CASSVTQGAGTEAFF. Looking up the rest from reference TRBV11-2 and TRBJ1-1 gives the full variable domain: EAGVAQSPRYKIIEKRQSVAFWCNPISGHATLYWYQQILGQGPKLLIQFQNNGVVDDSQLPKDRFSAERLKGVDSTLKIQPAKLEDSAVYLCASSVTQGAGTEAFFGQGTRLTVV.

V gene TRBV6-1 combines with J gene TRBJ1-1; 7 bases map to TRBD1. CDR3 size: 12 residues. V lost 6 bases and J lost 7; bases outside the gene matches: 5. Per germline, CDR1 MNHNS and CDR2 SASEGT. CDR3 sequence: CASSLGQVEAFF. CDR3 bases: TGTGCCAGCAGCCTAGGACAGGTTGAAGCTTTCTTT.

The CDR3 protein is CASSKPNEGDGTVNEKLFF. The CDR3 nucleotides read TGTGCCAGCAGCAAACCGAACGAAGGAGACGGGACAGTCAATGAAAAACTGTTTTTT. The V call is TRBV21-1, the J call TRBJ1-4; the table's TRBD1 call for D was not verified on the DNA. TRBV21-1 is given as a pseudogene. The CDR3 has 19 amino acids.

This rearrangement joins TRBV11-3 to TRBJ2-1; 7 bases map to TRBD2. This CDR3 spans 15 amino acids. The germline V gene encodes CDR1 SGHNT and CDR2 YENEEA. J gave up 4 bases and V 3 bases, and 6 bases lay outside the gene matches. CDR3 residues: CASSLGGSVYNEQFF. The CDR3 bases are TGTGCCAGCAGCTTGGGCGGGAGTGTTTACAATGAGCAGTTCTTC. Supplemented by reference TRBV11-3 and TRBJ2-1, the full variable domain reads EAGVVQSPRYKIIEKKQPVAFWCNPISGHNTLYWYLQNLGQGPELLIRYENEEAVDDSQLPKDRFSAERLKGVDSTLKIQPAELGDSAVYLCASSLGGSVYNEQFFGPGTRLTVL.

The CDR3 reads CASSENLLQFF. CDR3 nucleotides: TGTGCCAGCAGTGAAAACCTATTGCAGTTCTTC. This chain joins TRBV25-1 and TRBJ2-1; D is unresolved. V shed 2 bases and J shed 12 bases, with 8 bases lying between them. CDR3 length: 11 amino acids. Germline assignment: CDR1 MGHDK and CDR2 SYGVNS. The whole variable domain, remainder taken from reference TRBV25-1 and TRBJ2-1, is EADIYQTPRYLVIGTGKKITLECSQTMGHDKMYWYQQDPGMELHLIHYSYGVNSTEKGDLSSESTVSRIRTEHFPLTLESARPSHTSQYLCASSENLLQFFGPGTRLTVL.

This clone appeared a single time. CDR3 sequence reads: CASRIQVNTEAFF. In DNA form, the CDR3 reads TGTGCCAGCAGAATACAGGTTAACACTGAAGCTTTCTTT. The chain uses TRBV7-2 and TRBJ1-1; possibly TRBD1 for D (5 bases). The CDR3 spans 13 residues. Germline CDR1 and CDR2: SGHTA and FQGNSA. V was pared by 6 bases and J by 2 bases, with 10 bases between.

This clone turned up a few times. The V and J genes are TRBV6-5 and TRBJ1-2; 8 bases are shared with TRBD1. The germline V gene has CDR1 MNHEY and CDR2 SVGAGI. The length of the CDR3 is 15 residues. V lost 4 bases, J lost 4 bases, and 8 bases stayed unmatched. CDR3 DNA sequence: TGTGCCAGCAGTTCCTCTTTGACAGGGGCCTATGGCTACACCTTC. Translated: CASSSSLTGAYGYTF.

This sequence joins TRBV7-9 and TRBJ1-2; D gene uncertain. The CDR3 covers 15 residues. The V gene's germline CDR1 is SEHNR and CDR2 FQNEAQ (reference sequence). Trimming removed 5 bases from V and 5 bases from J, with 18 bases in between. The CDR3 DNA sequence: TGTGCCAGCAGCCCTCCCGGGAGGGTTAGTTATGGCTACACCTTC. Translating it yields CASSPPGRVSYGYTF.

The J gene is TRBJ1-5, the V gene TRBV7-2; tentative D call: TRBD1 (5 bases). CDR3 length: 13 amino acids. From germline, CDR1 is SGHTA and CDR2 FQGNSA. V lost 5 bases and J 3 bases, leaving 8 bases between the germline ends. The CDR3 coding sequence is TGTGCCAGCAGCAGGGGACTCAATCAGCCCCAGCATTTT. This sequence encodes CASSRGLNQPQHF.

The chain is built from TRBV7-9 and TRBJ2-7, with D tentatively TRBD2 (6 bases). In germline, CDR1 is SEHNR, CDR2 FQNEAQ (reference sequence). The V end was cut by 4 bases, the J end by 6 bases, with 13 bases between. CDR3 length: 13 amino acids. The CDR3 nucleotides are TGTGCCAGCAGCTCATCCGGGACTTCCGAGCAGTACTTC. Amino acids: CASSSSGTSEQYF.

The CDR3, as DNA: TGTGCCAGCAGTCCTCTACGATCCTACGAGCAGTACTTC. It specifies CASSPLRSYEQYF. V and J are TRBV28 and TRBJ2-7; D call uncertain. Trimming stripped 5 bases from V and 1 base from J, with 9 bases between. The germline CDR1 and CDR2 sequences are MDHEN and SYDVKM. This CDR3 has 13 amino acids. Using reference TRBV28 and TRBJ2-7 for the parts outside the CDR3, the full variable domain is DVKVTQSSRYLVKRTGEKVFLECVQDMDHENMFWYRQDPGLGLRLIYFSYDVKMKEKGDIPEGYSVSREKKERFSLILESASTNQTSMYLCASSPLRSYEQYFGPGTRLTVT.

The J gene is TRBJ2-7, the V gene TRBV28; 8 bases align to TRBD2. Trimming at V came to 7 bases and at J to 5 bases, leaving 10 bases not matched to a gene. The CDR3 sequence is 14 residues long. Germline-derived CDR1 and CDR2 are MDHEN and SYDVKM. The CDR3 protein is CASTPGAGVNEQYF. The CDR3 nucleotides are TGTGCCAGCACCCCGGGAGCGGGGGTAAACGAGCAGTACTTC. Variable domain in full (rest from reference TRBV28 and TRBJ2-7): DVKVTQSSRYLVKRTGEKVFLECVQDMDHENMFWYRQDPGLGLRLIYFSYDVKMKEKGDIPEGYSVSREKKERFSLILESASTNQTSMYLCASTPGAGVNEQYFGPGTRLTVT.

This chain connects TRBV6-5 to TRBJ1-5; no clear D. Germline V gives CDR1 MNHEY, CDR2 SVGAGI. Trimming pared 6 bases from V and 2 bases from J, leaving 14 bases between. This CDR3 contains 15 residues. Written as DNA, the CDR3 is TGTGCCAGCAGACCCGCCGGGGTGGGCAATCAGCCCCAGCATTTT. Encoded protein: CASRPAGVGNQPQHF.

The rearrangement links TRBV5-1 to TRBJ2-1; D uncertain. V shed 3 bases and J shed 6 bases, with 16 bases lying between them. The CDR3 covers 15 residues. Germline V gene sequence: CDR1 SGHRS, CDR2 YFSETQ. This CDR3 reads CASSWAAGMVNEQFF. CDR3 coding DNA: TGCGCCAGCAGCTGGGCAGCTGGCATGGTCAATGAGCAGTTCTTC.

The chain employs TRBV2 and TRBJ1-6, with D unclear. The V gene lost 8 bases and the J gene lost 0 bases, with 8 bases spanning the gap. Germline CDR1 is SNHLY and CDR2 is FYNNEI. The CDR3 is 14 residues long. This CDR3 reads CASRLASYNSPLHF. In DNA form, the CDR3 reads TGTGCCAGCCGTTTGGCCTCCTATAATTCACCCCTCCACTTT.

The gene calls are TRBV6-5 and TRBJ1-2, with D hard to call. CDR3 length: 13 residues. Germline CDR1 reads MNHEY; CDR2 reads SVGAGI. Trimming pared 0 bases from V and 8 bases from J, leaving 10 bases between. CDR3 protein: CASSYSQARGYTF. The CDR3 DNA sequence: TGTGCCAGCAGTTACTCGCAGGCCAGGGGCTACACCTTC.